This TCR beta chain was documented in a study of control samples from healthy donors and cancer patients. The V gene's germline CDR1 is MNHNS and CDR2 SASEGT. V gave up 3 bases and J gave up 4 bases, with 9 bases separating them. The CDR3 runs 13 residues. The repertoire was sequenced with immunoSEQ multiplex PCR; TCRdb's copy has only in-frame clones and lacks some. The sample carries 120,000 to 150,000 clones, 85% to 95% recorded once. V and J are TRBV6-1 and TRBJ1-2; no firm D call. Material for sequencing was blood. The TCR comes from a man in his forties or fifties in good health. The CDR3 sequence: CASSEQQTYGYTF. The CDR3 nucleotides are TGTGCCAGCAGTGAGCAGCAGACCTATGGCTACACCTTC.